This TCR beta chain was retrieved from a study of sequential checkpoint blockade in melanoma. The overall study: Randomization was 1:1 between first-line nivolumab→ipilimumab and ipilimumab→nivolumab. Both treatment sequences were followed by maintenance nivolumab.

Germline V lookup: CDR1 LNHDA, CDR2 SQIVND (reference sequence). The CDR3 runs 15 residues. The ends were cut back, 5 bases at V and 2 bases at J, with 14 bases in the middle. This clone appeared a single time. This table comes from immunoSEQ multiplex PCR, and its TCRdb copy is limited to in-frame clones, with some not included. Of approximately 34,000 clones listed, 84% are singletons. The treatment here: randomized to nivolumab then ipilimumab (arm A) or the reverse (arm B). Sorted cells were live CD3+CD8+, lacking CD19 and CD56, from PBMCs. The sequence derives from a human donor with melanoma. The chain combines TRBV19 with TRBJ2-3; D possibly corresponds to TRBD2 (5 bases). The sample was CD8+ T cells sorted from blood (inferred from file names), taken from a patient given nivolumab and ipilimumab in sequence. The CDR3 nucleotides read TGTGCCAGTAGTCCCCGGGAAGGATCCACAGATACGCAGTATTTT. Translating it yields CASSPREGSTDTQYF.